The 9 T cell receptor beta chains below all came from one sample that was sequenced in a study of cytomegalovirus exposure and HLA in healthy donors. It was with 60 Vbeta and 13 Jbeta primers that the PCR ran. Assay: immunoSEQ multiplex PCR; the TCRdb copy retains only in-frame clones and omits some. The table lists about 100,000 clones, approximately 79% of them singletons. The sample was PBMCs. Every receptor here comes from a woman aged 60-75 years in good health and CMV-seropositive.

This clone was seen a single time. The V and J genes are TRBV13 and TRBJ2-7, with 7 bases identical to TRBD1. Germline CDR1 and CDR2: PRHDT and FYEKMQ (reference sequence). This CDR3 comprises 14 residues. V shed 5 bases and J 2 bases; nucleotides not matched to a gene: 6. The CDR3 DNA is TGTGCCAGCAGCCAGGGGCAGGGGGCCTACGAGCAGTACTTC. Translated, it gives CASSQGQGAYEQYF. Supplemented by reference TRBV13 and TRBJ2-7, the full variable domain reads AAGVIQSPRHLIKEKRETATLKCYPIPRHDTVYWYQQGPGQDPQFLISFYEKMQSDKGSIPDRFSAQQFSDYHSELNMSSLELGDSALYFCASSQGQGAYEQYFGPGTRLTVT.

The chain has TRBV7-3 and TRBJ2-7; D may be TRBD2 (5 bases). This CDR3 is built from 12 residues. V was pared by 5 bases and J by 12 bases, with 17 bases between. The germline CDR1 and CDR2 sequences are SGHTA and FQGTGA. CDR3: CASSHPPGLLYF. As DNA, the CDR3 is TGTGCCAGCAGCCACCCTCCCGGACTCCTGTACTTC. Based on the CDR3 plus reference TRBV7-3 and TRBJ2-7, the full variable domain is GAGVSQTPSNKVTEKGKYVELRCDPISGHTALYWYRQSLGQGPEFLIYFQGTGAADDSGLPNDRFFAVRPEGSVSTLKIQRTERGDSAVYLCASSHPPGLLYFGPGTRLTVT.

V is TRBV6-5 and J is TRBJ1-6, with TRBD1 identical over 8 bases. Trimming cost V 0 bases and J 9 bases; bases outside gene matches: 4. The germline V gene has CDR1 MNHEY and CDR2 SVGAGI. The CDR3 extends over 15 amino acids. CDR3 loop: CASSYSAGGSSPLHF. The CDR3, as DNA: TGTGCCAGCAGTTACTCTGCAGGGGGCAGTTCACCCCTCCACTTT.

V and J are TRBV6-6 and TRBJ2-5; the D gene is possibly TRBD1 (6 bases). There are 13 residues in the CDR3. V lost 10 bases and J lost 1, with 13 bases in between. Germline values: CDR1 MNHNY, CDR2 SVGAGI (reference sequence). DNA of the CDR3: TGTGCCACAGAATACAGGGCCCAAGAGACCCAGTACTTC. Translation gives CATEYRAQETQYF.

The chain carries TRBV6-1 and TRBJ2-2; perhaps TRBD2 as D (7 bases). From germline, CDR1 is MNHNS and CDR2 SASEGT. Trimming cost V 7 bases and J 4 bases, with 16 bases left between them. This CDR3 comprises 15 residues. CDR3 residues: CASTREGGVTGELFF. CDR3 sequence (DNA): TGTGCCAGCACCCGTGAGGGGGGGGTCACCGGGGAGCTGTTTTTT.

V usage is TRBV11-2 and J usage is TRBJ2-7; the D gene is possibly TRBD1 (6 bases). The germline V gene has CDR1 SGHAT and CDR2 FQNNGV. Between the trimmed V and J ends, which lost 10 bases and 4 bases, there was a span of 20 bases. CDR3 length: 14 amino acids. As DNA, the CDR3 is TGTGCCATCGACCTAAGGGGCAGGGGTTACGAGCAGTACTTC. Its translation: CAIDLRGRGYEQYF.

V gene TRBV7-9 combines with J gene TRBJ2-1; 11 bases align to TRBD2. This CDR3 spans 16 amino acids. Germline CDR1 SEHNR, CDR2 FQNEAQ (reference sequence). The J segment lost 2 bases and the V segment lost 5 bases, leaving 5 bases of the junction unmatched. The CDR3 protein is CASSAGLAGPYNEQFF. The CDR3 DNA sequence: TGTGCCAGCAGCGCCGGACTAGCGGGTCCCTACAATGAGCAGTTCTTC.

A few counts support this clone. J is TRBJ1-1 and V is TRBV6-5; tentative D call: TRBD1 (6 bases). CDR1 and CDR2 (germline): MNHEY, SVGAGI. The germline V and J ends were trimmed by 4 bases and 4 bases, with 13 bases remaining between them. CDR3 length: 14 amino acids. CDR3 coding DNA: TGTGCCAGCAGTTTTGGGGGCTTGGGCACTGAAGCTTTCTTT. This translates into CASSFGGLGTEAFF.

The chain links TRBV7-9 to TRBJ2-5; TRBD2 aligns across 14 bases. The better agreement between TRBJ2-7 and the DNA end casts doubt on the J call. CDR1 is SEHNR and CDR2 is FQNEAQ in the germline V gene (reference sequence). The CDR3 runs to 19 residues. The CDR3 sequence: CASSPELTAGLAGGYEQYF. DNA of the CDR3: TGTGCCAGCAGCCCCGAGCTGACAGCAGGACTAGCGGGAGGCTACGAGCAGTACTTC.